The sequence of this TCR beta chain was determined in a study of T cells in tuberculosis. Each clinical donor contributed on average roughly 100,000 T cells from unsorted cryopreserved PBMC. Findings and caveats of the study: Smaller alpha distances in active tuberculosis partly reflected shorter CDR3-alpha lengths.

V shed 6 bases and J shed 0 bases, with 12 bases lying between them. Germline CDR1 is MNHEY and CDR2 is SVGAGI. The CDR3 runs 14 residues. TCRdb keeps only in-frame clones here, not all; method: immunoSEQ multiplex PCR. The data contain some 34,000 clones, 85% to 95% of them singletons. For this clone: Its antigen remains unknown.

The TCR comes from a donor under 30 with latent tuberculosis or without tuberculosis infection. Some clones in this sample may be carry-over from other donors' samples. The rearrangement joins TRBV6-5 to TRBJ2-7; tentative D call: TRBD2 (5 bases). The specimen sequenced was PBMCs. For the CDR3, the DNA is TGTGCCAGCAGCCCCGGGATCAACTCCTACGAGCAGTACTTC. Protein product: CASSPGINSYEQYF.